The T cell receptor beta chain described here comes from a study of immune evolution from preneoplasia to lung adenocarcinoma. Nucleic acids came from premalignant or tumor cells enriched by macro-dissection. As to this clone: The target antigen is unknown.

Findings and caveats of the study: Clonality was highest in normal lung, lower in later-stage lesions apparently.

The repertoire was sequenced with immunoSEQ multiplex PCR; TCRdb's copy has only in-frame clones and lacks some. The sample carries approximately 12,000 clones, more than 80% recorded once. The sequence was collected from a person between 65 and 80 years old with invasive lung adenocarcinoma. Sequenced material: FFPE invasive lung adenocarcinoma tissue.

Here the CDR3 DNA reads TGTGCCAGCAGTGGACCGGGGACAGGGGGTGAAAAACTGTTTTTT. Protein: CASSGPGTGGEKLFF. This chain connects TRBV28 to TRBJ1-4; 11 bases are a match to TRBD1. Trimming cost V 5 bases and J 7 bases; bases outside gene matches: 6. The germline gives CDR1 MDHEN, CDR2 SYDVKM. This CDR3 region has 15 residues.